This T cell receptor beta chain was sequenced for a study of Ad26.COV2.S vaccination and SARS-CoV-2 variants. The protocol was immunoSEQ multiplex PCR, while the TCRdb copy is restricted to in-frame clones and leaves out a portion. The data show approximately 350,000 clones, with around 86% seen just once and 3.4% held by the top ten. General study results and limits: Greater spike-specific TCR breadth was seen in vaccine recipients than in placebo recipients. The analyses of TCR breadth and depth may have understated the size of total T cell responses.

The sample holds one count of this clone. As yet, its antigen is unknown. V lost 0 bases and J lost 5; bases outside the gene matches: 8. The length of the CDR3 is 18 residues. The germline CDR1 and CDR2 sequences are LNHNV and YYDKDF (reference sequence). Treatment noted: some 20 received Ad26.COV2.S at low or high dose, single or two shots; roughly 5 received placebo; per-sample allocation not given. Collection of the samples took place on day 63 after the first injection of vaccine or placebo. Boston supplied an adult donor aged 18-55 years. The sequence came from a person aged 18 to 65 who received the Ad26.COV2.S COVID-19 vaccine or a placebo. The rearrangement uses TRBV15 and TRBJ2-5; 14 bases map to TRBD2. The material sequenced was peripheral blood, taken in a trial of Ad26.COV2.S vaccine versus placebo. This CDR3 is CATSRDPTSGGVGETQYF. The CDR3, as DNA: TGTGCCACCAGCAGAGATCCGACTAGCGGGGGGGTTGGCGAGACCCAGTACTTC.